This T cell receptor beta chain originates from a study of cytomegalovirus exposure and HLA in healthy donors. The study's findings and limits: Exclusion applied to some V segments, including TRBV6-2 and TRBV6-3, as they were indistinguishable. Generally TCR sequences proved uncommon, though certain public TCRs appeared in numerous donors. Cytomegalovirus status was reportedly diagnosed by the classifier with high specificity and sensitivity.

Both 60 Vbeta primers and 13 Jbeta primers went into the PCR. Per the authors' pipeline: Roughly 11 million shared chains were among tens of millions of unique TCR beta chains counted in a later analysis. Measured with immunoSEQ multiplex PCR; TCRdb has only the in-frame clones, and not every one. V and J calls and clone size are copied from that table; D and trimming were computed from the DNA. Its table records 200,000 to 250,000 clones. A remark on this clone: Its antigen is still unknown.

Trimming removed 7 bases from V and 2 bases from J; junction bases left unmatched: 8. This CDR3 has 14 residues. Looked up from germline, CDR1 is MNHEY and CDR2 is SMNVEV (reference sequence). This clonotype originated in a girl aged 2 to 9 in good health and CMV-seropositive. The sequencing input was PBMCs. This chain joins TRBV27 and TRBJ2-7, with 7 bases aligning to TRBD1. The CDR3 here is CASNRQGPTYEQYF. CDR3 DNA sequence: TGTGCCAGCAATCGACAGGGTCCCACCTACGAGCAGTACTTC.